This T cell receptor (beta chain) derives from a study of cytomegalovirus exposure and HLA in healthy donors. The protocol was immunoSEQ multiplex PCR, while the TCRdb copy is restricted to in-frame clones and leaves out a portion. The sample carries some 80,000 clones, around 96% recorded once. This clonotype was sampled from a man aged 18 to 29 in good health and CMV-seropositive. Specimen: PBMCs.

CDR3 amino acids: CASRLKGASSYNEQFF. Written as DNA, the CDR3 is TGCGCCAGCAGATTAAAGGGGGCGAGCTCCTACAATGAGCAGTTCTTC. V and J are TRBV10-1 and TRBJ2-1; 7 nucleotides line up with TRBD1. The CDR3 consists of 16 residues. J was trimmed by 0 bases and V by 6 bases; bases with no gene match: 8. The germline CDR1 and CDR2 sequences are WNHNN and SYGVQD (reference sequence).